The 13 T cell receptor beta chains reported below all come from one sample, sequenced in a study of blood T cell repertoires in COVID-19. TCRdb's table, derived via immunoSEQ multiplex PCR, lists solely in-frame clones and lacks some. The sample includes some 300,000 clones, about nine tenths seen only once; the top ten take under 3%. Sequencing was performed on PBMCs or T cells enriched from blood (not recorded which). The receptors derive from a woman between 50 and 59 years old who had been exposed to COVID-19.

V gene TRBV7-9 combines with J gene TRBJ1-6; no clear D gene. Looked up from germline, CDR1 is SEHNR and CDR2 is FQNEAQ (reference sequence). V lost 0 bases and J lost 10, with 13 bases in between. The CDR3 has 15 residues. CDR3 residues: CASSLATALRSPLHF. The CDR3 nucleotides read TGTGCCAGCAGCTTAGCGACGGCTTTGAGGTCACCCCTCCACTTT.

The J gene is TRBJ1-1, the V gene TRBV3-1 (or the pseudogene TRBV3-2); tentatively, D is TRBD1 (6 bases). From germline, CDR1 is LGHDT and CDR2 YNNKEL (reference sequence). The CDR3 sequence is 15 residues long. V shed 4 bases and J shed 0 bases, with 12 bases lying between them. The CDR3 DNA reads TGTGCCAGCAGCCGCCGGGACAACATGAACACTGAAGCTTTCTTT. Its protein product is CASSRRDNMNTEAFF.

The sample holds one count of this clone. DNA of the CDR3: TGTGCCAGCAGCCCGGATCAAGGGGCTGGCTACACCTTC. Encoded protein: CASSPDQGAGYTF. This chain joins TRBV7-2 and TRBJ1-2, with a weak D call TRBD1 (5 bases). Trimming took 5 bases from V and 7 from J, leaving 14 bases between them. Germline V gene data show CDR1 as SGHTA and CDR2 as FQGNSA. The CDR3 totals 13 residues.

The rearrangement links TRBV27 to TRBJ2-1; 9 bases align to TRBD2. This CDR3 comprises 17 residues. Germline assignment: CDR1 MNHEY and CDR2 SMNVEV (reference sequence). V shed 6 bases and J 2 bases; nucleotides not matched to a gene: 11. CDR3: CASSRERGAGTYNEQFF. The CDR3 DNA reads TGTGCCAGCAGCCGAGAGCGGGGGGCGGGGACCTACAATGAGCAGTTCTTC.

This chain joins TRBV27 and TRBJ1-5, with 8 bases that match TRBD1. This CDR3 has 15 residues. Per the germline V gene, CDR1 is MNHEY and CDR2 is SMNVEV (reference sequence). Trimming removed 5 bases from V and 2 bases from J; junction bases left unmatched: 5. The CDR3 coding sequence is TGTGCCAGCAGTACCCCGGACAGGGGCAATCAGCCCCAGCATTTT. Amino acids: CASSTPDRGNQPQHF.

This clone was observed at least ten times. V gene TRBV28 combines with J gene TRBJ2-5; D uncertain. Trimming stripped 5 bases from V and 4 bases from J, with 14 bases between. The CDR3 consists of 14 residues. From germline, CDR1 is MDHEN and CDR2 SYDVKM. The CDR3 DNA is TGTGCCAGCAGTCTGGATCGGGTCATAGAGACCCAGTACTTC. It codes for CASSLDRVIETQYF.

V is TRBV28 and J is TRBJ1-2; weak D call: TRBD1 (5 bases). Germline CDR1 reads MDHEN; CDR2 reads SYDVKM. The length of the CDR3 is 14 residues. V dropped 6 bases and J dropped 4 bases, with 15 bases sitting between them. The CDR3 protein is CASSPRAGFYGYTF. In DNA, the CDR3 is TGTGCCAGCAGCCCCCGGGCAGGGTTCTATGGCTACACCTTC.

V usage is TRBV9 and J usage is TRBJ2-3, with 12 bases fitting TRBD2. Germline lookup yields CDR1 SGDLS and CDR2 YYNGEE. The CDR3 spans 17 residues. V was pared by 0 bases and J by 5 bases, with 7 bases of the junction left unmatched. The CDR3 nucleotides read TGTGCCAGCAGCGTAGTGTCTAGCGGGGGGGCATTAGATACGCAGTATTTT. It encodes CASSVVSSGGALDTQYF.

The V call is TRBV12-2, the J call TRBJ2-5; no check of the table's D call, TRBD2, against the DNA was made. TRBV12-2 is shown as a pseudogene. There are 20 residues in the CDR3. Here the CDR3 DNA reads TGTGCAAGTCGCTTAGTCGTCCGGGGTCTAGCGGGGGACGACCAAGAGACCCAGTACTTC. Its translation: CASRLVVRGLAGDDQETQYF.

This clone showed up just once. The chain has TRBV3-1 (or the pseudogene TRBV3-2) and TRBJ2-7; 7 nucleotides match TRBD2. The CDR3 has 17 amino acids. Trimming removed 1 base from V and 2 bases from J; junction bases left unmatched: 11. CDR1 and CDR2 from the germline V gene are LGHDT and YNNKEL (reference sequence). CDR3 in DNA: TGTGCCAGCAGCCAAGTTAGCGGGTCGGCGAGGCCCTACGAGCAGTACTTC. It translates to CASSQVSGSARPYEQYF.

The chain recombines TRBV6-5 with TRBJ2-1; 7 nucleotides match TRBD2. Germline CDR1 reads MNHEY; CDR2 reads SVGAGI. After removal of 8 bases from V and 7 bases from J, the junction contained 8 bases not matched to a gene. The CDR3 consists of 13 residues. CDR3 DNA: TGTGCCAGCGGCGGACTAGTTTTGAATGAGCAGTTCTTC. Amino acid sequence: CASGGLVLNEQFF.

This clone came up once. V and J are TRBV19 and TRBJ1-2; possible D gene TRBD1, 6 bases. There are 15 residues in the CDR3. Germline loops: CDR1 LNHDA, CDR2 SQIVND (reference sequence). The V end lost 7 bases, the J end lost 0 bases, and 15 bases lay between the germline ends. The CDR3 loop reads CASTTTTGANYGYTF. In DNA, the CDR3 is TGTGCCAGTACCACGACGACAGGTGCTAACTATGGCTACACCTTC.

This chain joins TRBV11-3 and TRBJ1-5, with 9 bases fitting TRBD1. The CDR3 consists of 20 residues. Per the germline V gene, CDR1 is SGHNT and CDR2 is YENEEA. V dropped 4 bases and J dropped 0; count of bases not matched to a gene: 16. CDR3 DNA sequence: TGTGCCAGCAGCTCCAGGATGGACAGGGGCCCCAGGAATAGCAATCAGCCCCAGCATTTT. It encodes CASSSRMDRGPRNSNQPQHF.